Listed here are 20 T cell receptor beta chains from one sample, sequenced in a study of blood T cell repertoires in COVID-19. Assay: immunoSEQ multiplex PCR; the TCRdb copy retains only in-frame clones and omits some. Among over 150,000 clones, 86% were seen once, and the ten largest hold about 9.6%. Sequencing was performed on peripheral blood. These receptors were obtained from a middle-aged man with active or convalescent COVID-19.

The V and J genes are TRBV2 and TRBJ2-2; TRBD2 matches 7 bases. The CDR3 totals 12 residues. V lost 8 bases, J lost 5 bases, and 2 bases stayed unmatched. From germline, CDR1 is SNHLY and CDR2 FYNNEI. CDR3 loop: CASGGVTGELFF. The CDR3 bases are TGTGCCAGCGGGGGGGTAACCGGGGAGCTGTTTTTT.

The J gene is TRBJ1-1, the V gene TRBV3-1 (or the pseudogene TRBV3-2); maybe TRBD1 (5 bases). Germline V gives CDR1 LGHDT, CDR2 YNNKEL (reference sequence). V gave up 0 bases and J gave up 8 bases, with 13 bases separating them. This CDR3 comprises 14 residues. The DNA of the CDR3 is TGTGCCAGCAGCCAAGAAGGGCAGGGCCAAGAAGCTTTCTTT. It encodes CASSQEGQGQEAFF.

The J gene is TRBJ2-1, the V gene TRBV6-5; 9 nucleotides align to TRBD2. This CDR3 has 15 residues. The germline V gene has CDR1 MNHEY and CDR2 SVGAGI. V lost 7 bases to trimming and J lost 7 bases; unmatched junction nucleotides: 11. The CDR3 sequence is CASTLSLAGQNEQFF. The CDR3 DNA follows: TGTGCCAGCACCCTCTCGCTAGCGGGGCAAAATGAGCAGTTCTTC.

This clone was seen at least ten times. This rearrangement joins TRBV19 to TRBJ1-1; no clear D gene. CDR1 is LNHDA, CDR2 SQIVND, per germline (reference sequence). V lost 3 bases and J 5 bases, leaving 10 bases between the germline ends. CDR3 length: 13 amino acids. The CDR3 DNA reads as TGTGCCAGTAGTATGTTAAGGGAGACTGAAGCTTTCTTT. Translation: CASSMLRETEAFF.

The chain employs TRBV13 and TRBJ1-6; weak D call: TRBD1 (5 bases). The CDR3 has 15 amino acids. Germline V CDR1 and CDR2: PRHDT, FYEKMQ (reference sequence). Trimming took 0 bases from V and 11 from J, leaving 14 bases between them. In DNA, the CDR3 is TGTGCCAGCAGCTTAGGTTCCAGGGCAGGTACACCCCTCCACTTT. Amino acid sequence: CASSLGSRAGTPLHF.

The CDR3 here is CASSDTGFEKLFF. The CDR3 nucleotides are TGTGCCAGCAGTGACACAGGGTTTGAAAAACTGTTTTTT. The rearrangement uses TRBV6-1 and TRBJ1-4; a weak D match, TRBD1 (6 bases). Germline loops: CDR1 MNHNS, CDR2 SASEGT. The CDR3 is 13 residues long. Between the trimmed V and J ends, which lost 3 bases and 7 bases, there was a span of 9 bases.

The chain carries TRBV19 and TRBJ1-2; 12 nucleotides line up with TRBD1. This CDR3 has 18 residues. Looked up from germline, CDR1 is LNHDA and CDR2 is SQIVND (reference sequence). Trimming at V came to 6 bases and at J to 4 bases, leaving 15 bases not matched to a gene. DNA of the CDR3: TGTGCCAGTAGATCACTCCCGGGACAGGGGGCGGGTGGCTATGGCTACACCTTC. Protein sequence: CASRSLPGQGAGGYGYTF.

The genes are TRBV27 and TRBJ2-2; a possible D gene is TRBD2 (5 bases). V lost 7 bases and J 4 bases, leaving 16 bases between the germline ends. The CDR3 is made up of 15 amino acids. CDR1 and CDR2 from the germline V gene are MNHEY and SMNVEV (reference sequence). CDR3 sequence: CASNPSGMGTGELFF. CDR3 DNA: TGTGCCAGCAACCCCTCCGGGATGGGCACCGGGGAGCTGTTTTTT.

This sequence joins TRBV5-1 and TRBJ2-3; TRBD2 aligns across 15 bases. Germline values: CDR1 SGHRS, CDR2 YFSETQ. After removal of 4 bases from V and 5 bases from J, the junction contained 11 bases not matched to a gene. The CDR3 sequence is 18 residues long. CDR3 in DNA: TGCGCCAGCAGCCCCGGACTAGCGGGGGGGCTGCTAATAGATACGCAGTATTTT. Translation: CASSPGLAGGLLIDTQYF.

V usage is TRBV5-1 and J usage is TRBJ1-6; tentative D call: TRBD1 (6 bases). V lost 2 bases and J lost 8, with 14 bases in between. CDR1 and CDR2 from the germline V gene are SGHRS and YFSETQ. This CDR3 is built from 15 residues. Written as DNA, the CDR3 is TGCGCCAGCAGCTTTACAGGGCAATGGGATTCACCCCTCCACTTT. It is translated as CASSFTGQWDSPLHF.

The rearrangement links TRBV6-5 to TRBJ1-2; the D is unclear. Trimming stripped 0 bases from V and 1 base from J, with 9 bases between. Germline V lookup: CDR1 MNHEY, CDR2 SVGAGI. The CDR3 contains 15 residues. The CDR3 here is CASSYSGAFNYGYTF. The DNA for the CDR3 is TGTGCCAGCAGTTACTCGGGAGCTTTTAACTATGGCTACACCTTC.

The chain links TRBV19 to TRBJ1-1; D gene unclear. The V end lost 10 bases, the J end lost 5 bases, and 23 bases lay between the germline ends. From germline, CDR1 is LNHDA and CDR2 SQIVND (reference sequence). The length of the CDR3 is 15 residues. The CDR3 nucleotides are TGTGCCACCGGAGGGCTGGACGGCCTCCGAACTGAAGCTTTCTTT. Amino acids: CATGGLDGLRTEAFF.

DNA for the CDR3: TGTGCCAGTAAGGTACAGGGGGCACATGAGCAGTTCTTC. Translating gives CASKVQGAHEQFF. The chain employs TRBV19 and TRBJ2-1, with TRBD1 matching 9 bases. V shed 7 bases, J shed 8 bases, and the junction held 6 bases outside the gene matches. CDR1 is LNHDA and CDR2 is SQIVND in the germline V gene (reference sequence). This CDR3 is built from 13 residues.

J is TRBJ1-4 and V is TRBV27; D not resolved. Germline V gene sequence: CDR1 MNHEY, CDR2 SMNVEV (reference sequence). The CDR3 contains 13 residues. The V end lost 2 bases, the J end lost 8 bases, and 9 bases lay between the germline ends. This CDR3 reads CASSLMEGEKLFF. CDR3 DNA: TGTGCCAGCAGTTTAATGGAGGGCGAAAAACTGTTTTTT.

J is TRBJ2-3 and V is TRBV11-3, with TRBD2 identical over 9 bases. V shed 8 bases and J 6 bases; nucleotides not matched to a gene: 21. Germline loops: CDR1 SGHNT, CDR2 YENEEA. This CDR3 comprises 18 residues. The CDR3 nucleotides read TGTGCCAGCCCAAGCCTAGTAAGACTAGCGGAGCTAGGTGATACGCAGTATTTT. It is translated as CASPSLVRLAELGDTQYF.

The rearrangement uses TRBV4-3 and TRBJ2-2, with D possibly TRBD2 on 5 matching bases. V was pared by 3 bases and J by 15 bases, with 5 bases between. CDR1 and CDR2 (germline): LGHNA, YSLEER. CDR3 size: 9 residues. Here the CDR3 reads CASSQRVFF. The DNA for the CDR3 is TGCGCCAGCAGCCAGAGGGTGTTTTTT.

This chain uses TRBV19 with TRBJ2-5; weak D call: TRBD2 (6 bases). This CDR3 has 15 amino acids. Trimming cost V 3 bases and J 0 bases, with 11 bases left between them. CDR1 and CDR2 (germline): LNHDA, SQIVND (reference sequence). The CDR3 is CASSIGGSYQETQYF. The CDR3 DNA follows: TGTGCCAGTAGTATCGGGGGATCCTACCAAGAGACCCAGTACTTC.

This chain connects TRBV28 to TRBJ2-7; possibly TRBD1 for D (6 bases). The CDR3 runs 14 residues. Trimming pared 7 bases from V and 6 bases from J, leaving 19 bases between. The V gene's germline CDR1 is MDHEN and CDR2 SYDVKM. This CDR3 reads CASNGGSRGGEQYF. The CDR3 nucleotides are TGTGCCAGCAATGGGGGCTCGCGTGGGGGCGAGCAGTACTTC.

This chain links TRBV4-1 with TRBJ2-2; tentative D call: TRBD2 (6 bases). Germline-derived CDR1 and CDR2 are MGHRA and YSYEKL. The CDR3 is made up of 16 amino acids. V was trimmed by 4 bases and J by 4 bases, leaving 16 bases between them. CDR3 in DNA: TGCGCCAGCAGCCCGAGTGGGAGGACGAGCACCGGGGAGCTGTTTTTT. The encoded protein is CASSPSGRTSTGELFF.

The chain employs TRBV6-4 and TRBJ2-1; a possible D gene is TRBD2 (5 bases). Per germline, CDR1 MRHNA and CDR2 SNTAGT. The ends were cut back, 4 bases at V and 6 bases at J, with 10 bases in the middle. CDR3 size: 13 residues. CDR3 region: CASSVGIGNEQFF. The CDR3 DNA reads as TGTGCCAGCAGTGTCGGGATCGGCAATGAGCAGTTCTTC.